This TCR beta chain was captured by sequencing in a study of T cell responses to AZD1222 COVID-19 vaccine. Study background: Whether given at about 4 or about 12 weeks, second doses were pooled. Notes on the study in general: The donors showed a predominance of white British ancestry and of females, with possible underestimation of clonal diversity. With dominance at 160-218 and 743-854, vaccine-associated CD4 TCRs spanned spike. Only 5 or 6 people who got AZD1222 tested seropositive at baseline.

V lost 4 bases and J lost 7, with 13 bases in between. The CDR3 sequence is 13 residues long. Germline V lookup: CDR1 MDHEN, CDR2 SYDVKM. Concerning this clone: What it recognizes is unknown.

The repertoire was sequenced with immunoSEQ multiplex PCR; TCRdb's copy has only in-frame clones and lacks some. The sample lists about 100,000 clones, just under 90% seen once, with about 16% in the top ten. The source of this sequence is an adult in good health. The chain joins TRBV28 to TRBJ1-2, with D perhaps TRBD1 (5 bases). The sequences come from peripheral blood, collected on day 0 of AZD1222 vaccination. The CDR3 sequence: CASSSAQGGGYTF. The CDR3, as DNA: TGTGCCAGCAGTTCTGCCCAGGGTGGTGGCTACACCTTC.